This TCR beta chain was identified during a study of blood T cell repertoires in COVID-19. About the study: The samples span acute and convalescent COVID-19 from the United States, Italy and Spain. Nucleic acid was either cDNA or gDNA, and it came from T cells, B-cell-depleted T cells, or PBMCs.

Original handling: Estimation of nucleated cell counts was performed using reference gene primer amplification. Data came from immunoSEQ multiplex PCR; TCRdb stores just in-frame clones and leaves some out. For V, J and clone size, that table is used; D and trimming come from the DNA. The table lists just over 300,000 clones, around 90% of them singletons, with approximately 2.2% in the top ten. V lost 1 base, J lost 5 bases, and 5 bases stayed unmatched. Per the germline V gene, CDR1 is SGDLS and CDR2 is YYNGEE. The CDR3 spans 15 residues. This clone was counted only a few times. The source material was peripheral blood. V gene TRBV9 combines with J gene TRBJ2-1; TRBD2 aligns across 8 bases. This TCR was recovered from a man aged 18 to 30 with active or convalescent COVID-19. The CDR3 sequence: CASSVLAGSDNEQFF. The DNA for the CDR3 is TGTGCCAGCAGCGTATTAGCGGGAAGCGACAATGAGCAGTTCTTC.